The next 2 T cell receptor beta chains were all read from a single sample in a study of T cells after yellow fever vaccination. One entry per CDR3 protein results from TCRdb running MiXCR on the 5' RACE reads. Of a few hundred thousand distinct CDR3 sequences in the sample, less than 9.5% were seen once. The specimen was CD4+ T cells sorted from PBMCs, collected 5 days after the yellow fever booster vaccination. The receptor set was obtained from a man aged 18 to 35 who received the YFV17D yellow fever vaccine.

This chain connects TRBV5-1 to TRBJ1-4; tentatively, D is TRBD1 (5 bases). Germline-derived CDR1 and CDR2 are SGHRS and YFSETQ. Trimming shortened V by 4 bases and J by 5 bases, and 18 bases separated the two germline ends. The CDR3 is made up of 16 amino acids. CDR3 DNA sequence: TGCGCCAGCAGCCTACAACCGGGACGTTCAAATGAAAAACTGTTTTTT. Protein sequence: CASSLQPGRSNEKLFF.

V gene TRBV7-2 combines with J gene TRBJ2-7, with D possibly TRBD2 on 5 matching bases. Germline CDR1 and CDR2: SGHTA and FQGNSA. There are 13 residues in the CDR3. Trimming pared 5 bases from V and 5 bases from J, leaving 13 bases between. CDR3 protein: CASSQRMEDEQYV. In DNA, the CDR3 is TGTGCCAGCAGCCAACGGATGGAGGACGAGCAGTACGTC.